These T cell receptor beta chains were read from a single sample in a study of early T cells in non-severe SARS-CoV-2 infection. TCRdb analysed the 5' RACE reads with MiXCR anew, one entry per CDR3 protein. The table includes 77,000 or so distinct CDR3 sequences, 13% to 15% detected once. The source material was whole blood, sampled at baseline. All receptors derive from an adult who was a healthcare worker with PCR-confirmed SARS-CoV-2 infection or an uninfected control (not recorded which). The CDR3 runs from the conserved cysteine through the conserved F or W. D genes are given only for firm matches. Clone size is given for some rows only: seen once, a few or many times, or a class if the clone is expanded.

>TRBJ1-2|TRBD1|TRBV7-6|.
TGTGCCAGCAGCCCAGGGGGCGAGGGCTATGGCTACACCTTC
CASSPGGEGYGYTF
>TRBJ1-1|.|TRBV3-1|few
TGTGCCAGCAGCTTATTTAAGGGTGGAGGGCGGGGGAACACTGAAGCTTTCTTT
CASSLFKGGGRGNTEAFF
>TRBJ1-5|.|TRBV18|.
TGTGCCAGCTCACCAAATAGGAACAATCAGCCCCAGCATTTT
CASSPNRNNQPQHF
>TRBJ1-1|.|TRBV5-1|.
TGCGCCAGCAGCACTCGGACAGACGGCACTGAAGCTTTCTTT
CASSTRTDGTEAFF
>TRBJ1-6|.|TRBV30|few
TGTGCCTGGATTCCCCTGGCGAAACTGAATAATTCACCCCTCCACTTT
CAWIPLAKLNNSPLHF
>TRBJ2-1|.|TRBV7-8|few
TGTGCCAGCAGCTTAAAACCAGCACTAAGCTCCTACAATGAGCAGTTCTTC
CASSLKPALSSYNEQFF
>TRBJ2-3|.|TRBV7-9|.
TGTGCCAGCAGCTACCGTGGGGGAAGCACAGATACGCAGTATTTT
CASSYRGGSTDTQYF
>TRBJ1-4|.|TRBV7-9|few
TGTGCCAGCAGCTTACAAGGGGCAACTAATGAAAAACTGTTTTTT
CASSLQGATNEKLFF
>TRBJ1-5|.|TRBV19|many
TGTGCCAGTAGTTTGCAGGGGACAAATCAGCCCCAGCATTTT
CASSLQGTNQPQHF
>TRBJ1-4|TRBD1|TRBV20-1|few
TGCAGTGCTGGGGACAGCTTTGCAACTAATGAAAAACTGTTTTTT
CSAGDSFATNEKLFF
>TRBJ1-1|.|TRBV6-6|many
TGTGCCAGCAGCCCTGACAGGAATCGGATGAACACTGAAGCTTTCTTT
CASSPDRNRMNTEAFF
>TRBJ2-1|TRBD2|TRBV5-1|few
TGCGCCAGCAGCTTGCAACTAGCGGGCCACAATGAGCAGTTCTTC
CASSLQLAGHNEQFF
>TRBJ2-5|.|TRBV2|many
TGTGCCAGCAGTGTTGAGGAGACCCAGTACTTC
CASSVEETQYF
>TRBJ2-7|.|TRBV7-9|.
TGTGCCAGCTCCCGTGATCCGAACTACGAGCAGTACTTC
CASSRDPNYEQYF
>TRBJ2-2|.|TRBV7-9|many
TGTGCCAGCAGCCTGGGATCCGGGGAGCTGTTTTTT
CASSLGSGELFF
>TRBJ2-7|TRBD1|TRBV20-1|.
TGCAGTGCGCGACAGGGATCCAGGTACGAGCAGTACTTC
CSARQGSRYEQYF
>TRBJ2-7|.|TRBV6-2/TRBV6-3|.
TGTACCAGCAGTTCCTACAGGGCCAAGCAGTACTTC
CTSSSYRAKQYF
>TRBJ2-5|TRBD2|TRBV7-2|many
TGTGCCAGCAGCTTAGCGGCAGGACTAGCGACAGAGACCCAGTACTTC
CASSLAAGLATETQYF
>TRBJ1-2|.|TRBV21-1|.
TGTGCCAGCAGCAAAATACAGGGGAACTATGGCTACACCTTC
CASSKIQGNYGYTF
>TRBJ1-2|TRBD1|TRBV7-3|.
TGTGCCAGCAGTTCCCTCCCAGGGGGAGGCTACACCTTC
CASSSLPGGGYTF
>TRBJ2-3|.|TRBV18|.
TGTGCCAGCTCACCGGACGGAAGGGATACGCAGTATTTT
CASSPDGRDTQYF
>TRBJ2-5|.|TRBV5-1|few
TGCGCCAGCAGCTTGGAAGGCAGCCAAGAGACCCAGTACTTC
CASSLEGSQETQYF
>TRBJ1-1|.|TRBV5-1|few
TGCGCCAGCAGCGAGGGGGGAGGAGGAGCTTTCTTT
CASSEGGGGAFF
>TRBJ1-1|.|TRBV29-1|.
TGCAGCGCTAGGCCCAGGGACACTGAAGCTTTCTTT
CSARPRDTEAFF
>TRBJ2-1|TRBD2|TRBV11-1|many
TGTGCCAGCAGCTCGACTAGCGGGAGCTCCTACAATGAGCAGTTCTTC
CASSSTSGSSYNEQFF
>TRBJ2-1|TRBD2|TRBV20-1|few
TGCAGTGCTAGGCCTCCGCCTGGGACTACCGCCAATGAGCAGTTCTTC
CSARPPPGTTANEQFF
>TRBJ2-2|.|TRBV3-1|.
TGTGCCAGCAGCCTACGTTTTTCCCGACCCACCGGGGAGCTGTTTTTT
CASSLRFSRPTGELFF
>TRBJ2-7|TRBD2|TRBV6-6|few
TGTGCCAGCAGTTCGTTGACTAGCGGGAGGAGGCACGAGCAGTACTTC
CASSSLTSGRRHEQYF
>TRBJ2-2|.|TRBV5-1|.
TGCGCCAGCAGCCGAACCGGGACCCGACCGCTGTTTTTT
CASSRTGTRPLFF
>TRBJ1-2|TRBD1|TRBV11-2|few
TGTGCCAGCAGCTTAGCGGGACAGAGGTATGGCTACACCTTC
CASSLAGQRYGYTF
>TRBJ1-1|.|TRBV12-3/TRBV12-4|.
TGTGCCAGCAGCCGAGAACAGCGGACTGAAGCTTTCTTT
CASSREQRTEAFF